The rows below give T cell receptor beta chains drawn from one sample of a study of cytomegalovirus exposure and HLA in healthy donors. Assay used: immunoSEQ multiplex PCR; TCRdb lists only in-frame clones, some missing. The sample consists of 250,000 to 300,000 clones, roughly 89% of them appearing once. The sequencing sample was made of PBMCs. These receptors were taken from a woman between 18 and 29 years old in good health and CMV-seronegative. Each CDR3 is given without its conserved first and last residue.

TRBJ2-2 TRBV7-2 ASSSYGGELF
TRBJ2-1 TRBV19 ASSMGGDNEQF
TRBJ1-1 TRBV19 ASLQGAGWDTEAF
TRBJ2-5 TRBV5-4 ASSSPTSGGKETQY
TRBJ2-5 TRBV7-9 ASSFLGQGQETQY
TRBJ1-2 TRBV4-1 ASSQVGRRRT
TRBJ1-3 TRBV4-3 ASSQGQGIGNTIY
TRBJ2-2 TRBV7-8 ASSSGTWNTGELF
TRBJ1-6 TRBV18 ASSRQGEDSPLH
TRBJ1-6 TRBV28 ASSSTGGLRSPLH
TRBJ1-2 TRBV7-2 ASSPAGTGSFGYT
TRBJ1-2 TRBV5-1 ASSQDVAGGSYGYT
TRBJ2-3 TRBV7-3 ASSQMAGPGTDTQY
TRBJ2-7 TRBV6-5 ASSYTDGYEQY
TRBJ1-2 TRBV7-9 ASSGTGGYGYT
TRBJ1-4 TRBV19 ASSIHYNTGPREKLF
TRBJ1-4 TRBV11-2 ASSLGEANEKLF
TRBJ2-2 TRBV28 ASVSHGGESGELF
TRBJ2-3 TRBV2 ASNLLGTDTQY
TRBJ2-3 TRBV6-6 ASSWDSGGPQY
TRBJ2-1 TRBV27 ASSSRETIILDEQF
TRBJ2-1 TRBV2 ATQGFPDEQF
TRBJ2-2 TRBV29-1 SARRGGTGELF
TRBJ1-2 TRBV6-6 ASSRGGEGYGYT
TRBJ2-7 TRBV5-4 ASSGGTRSYEQY
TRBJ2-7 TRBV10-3 AISDWQDEQY
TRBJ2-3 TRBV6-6 ASSPTRLGTDTQY
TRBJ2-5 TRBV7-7 ASSLRASGGQETQY
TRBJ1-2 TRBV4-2 ASSQEVRRGPNYGYT
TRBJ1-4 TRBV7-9 ASSLAHTGGDEKLF
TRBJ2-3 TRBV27 ATVGLAGGHTDTQY
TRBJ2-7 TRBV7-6 ASSLALTIWTGKDEQY
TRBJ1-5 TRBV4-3 ASSQDLDPNQPQH
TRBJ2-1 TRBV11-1 ASSFPSGAGGSYNEQF
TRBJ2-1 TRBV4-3 ASSQTFRDRPTSGLYNEQF
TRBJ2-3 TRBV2 ASSEITESTDTQY
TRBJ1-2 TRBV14 ASSQPGTGYGYT
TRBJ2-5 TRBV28 ASSQPASLKETQY
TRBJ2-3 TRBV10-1 ASSDALEQGTSPDTQY
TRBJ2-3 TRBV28 ASSIAGGPADTQY
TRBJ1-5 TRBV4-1 ASSLRLGQGALFNQPQH
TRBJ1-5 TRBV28 ASSLRGLQNLNQPQH
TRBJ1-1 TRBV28 ASSFSRGNTEAF
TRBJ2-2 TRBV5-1 ASSFFTGGNTGELF
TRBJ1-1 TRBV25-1 ASARDSYTEAF
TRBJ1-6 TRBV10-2 ASSDSGRYSPLH